This T cell receptor (beta chain) was identified in a study of control samples from healthy donors and cancer patients. This table comes from immunoSEQ multiplex PCR, and its TCRdb copy is limited to in-frame clones, with some not included. The table has around 94,000 clones, approximately 95% seen once. Germline values: CDR1 SGHNT, CDR2 YYREEE (reference sequence). V lost 0 bases and J 7 bases, leaving 17 bases between the germline ends. The CDR3 extends over 16 amino acids. The TCR comes from a woman younger than 45 in good health. The sample consisted of blood. This rearrangement joins TRBV5-4 to TRBJ1-3; D might be TRBD1 (5 bases). The CDR3 sequence is CASSLGNSRRDNTIYF. Written as DNA, the CDR3 is TGTGCCAGCAGCTTGGGTAATTCGAGGAGGGACAACACCATATATTTT.